Described below is a single T cell receptor (beta chain) sequence and its context. This clonotype was detected ten times or more. No cognate antigen has been identified for it. The input lacks base qualities; no much larger clone sits a single base away. Graves' hyperthyroidism was defined as stable when no progression to ophthalmopathy occurred over 18 months of follow-up. The hyperthyroidism patients were between 18 and 65 years old and newly diagnosed, with a disease duration of less than 2 months. The study excluded patients with uncontrolled infections, other autoimmune diseases, pregnancy or lactation. Diagnoses relied on clinical symptoms, serum thyroxine and TRAb, thyroid ultrasound and orbital computed tomography. PBMCs were isolated from about 9 ml of fresh peripheral blood by Ficoll-Paque density gradient centrifugation. Trizol reagent was used to extract total RNA, and RNA quality was then checked on an Agilent 2100 Bioanalyzer.

This entry comes from a study of T cells in Graves' hyperthyroidism and ophthalmopathy (dated by TCRdb to 2018 to 2020). Some background on the complete study: Peripheral blood was collected at initial diagnosis, before any treatment. The study also compared thyroid tissue and blood T-cell repertoires from about 6 Graves' hyperthyroidism patients. Whether ophthalmopathy could be predicted prospectively was tested in an independent validation cohort made up of 18 to 20 hyperthyroidism patients plus 17 patients who later progressed to ophthalmopathy. TCR V-J signatures able to tell the groups apart were searched for in a discovery cohort of 90 to 100 patients, of whom about 40 had Graves' ophthalmopathy and about 60 had stable Graves' hyperthyroidism. The paper describes TCR Vbeta CDR3 sequencing of around 140 peripheral blood samples, made up of under 50 ophthalmopathy patients, roughly 80 hyperthyroidism patients and 17 progressor patients. The 95 to 100 discovery patients were randomly divided into training and test sets at a 7:3 ratio. After blood sampling, hyperthyroidism patients were treated with methimazole at a starting dose of 30 mg daily, and ophthalmopathy patients were treated with high-dose intravenous methylprednisolone.

Amplification of TCR beta CDR3 regions was carried out from RNA transcripts. For the first round of RT-PCR on the TCR CDR3, the HTBI primer set was used together with the Qiagen OneStep RT-PCR kit. Libraries were constructed in a second round of multiplex PCR, after which size selection and purification were carried out. Paired-end sequencing of the libraries was performed with 100 bp reads on an Illumina HiSeq2000. From the authors' description of their analysis: SOAPnuke was used to process the raw data, removing reads that contained adapters or uncalled bases, had a mean Phred below 15, or lacked an exact match to the constant primer or identifier. COPE v1.2.5 was used to merge the high-quality paired reads, and each unique nucleotide sequence was defined as a clonotype. MiTCR v1.1 was used to align clonotypes to the IMGT TRBV, TRBD and TRBJ reference segments. The analysis was restricted to V-J combinations with a frequency above 0.0001, which together covered 99% to 99.2% of the repertoires. The TCS score was defined as the ratio of F50 (clonal expansion) to E x V (chaos), calculated using BLOSUM62-based TCRdist between CDR3 peptides within each V-J. Welch's t-statistics and random forest reduced some 510 V-J features to some 14, which were used in a naive Bayes classifier (R e1071). TCRdb took the public reads, trimmed them with fastp at Q25, ran MiXCR for clone calling and kept in-frame beta chains. Rows matching on CDR3 protein sequence are summarized as one entry with the most common DNA and genes. What appears here as the V and J calls and clone size reflects TCRdb's work, not the paper's. The sample table holds 350,000 to 400,000 distinct CDR3 sequences, of which 15% were seen once. Approximately 29% of the sample belongs to the ten largest clones.

What the work shows at the level of the full study, not this receptor alone: In validation, the model predicted progression to ophthalmopathy with 55% to 71% sensitivity and roughly 72% specificity, a median of roughly seven months before onset. Ophthalmopathy was separated from stable hyperthyroidism by a 13 V-J signature model, with 87.88% sensitivity and about 81% specificity obtained in cross-validation and 80%/75% obtained in testing. Most expanded thyroid clonotypes (frequency above 0.001) were also found in blood, which suggests that blood repertoires may mirror thyroid immune responses. Sample size was not statistically predetermined, and investigators were not blinded to group allocation.

In the germline V gene, CDR1 corresponds to SGHAT and CDR2 to FQNNGV. The CDR3, from cysteine to phenylalanine, totals 13 residues. Kept here is only the CDR3 DNA, which spans 39 bases and is read in frame from base 1. Trimming takes 2 bases from V and 0 bases from J, and the germline ends sit 3 bases apart. The specimen was blood. The origin of this receptor is a woman between 25 and 40 years old with Graves' hyperthyroidism. Rearrangement joined TRBV11-2 to TRBJ2-3, with the identity of the D gene unclear. Here the CDR3 is given as CASSLSSTDTQYF. The sequenced DNA is TGTGCCAGCAGCTTAAGCAGCACAGATACGCAGTATTTT. Here the CDR3 is joined to the reference TRBV11-2 and TRBJ2-3 genes, and the full variable domain is: EAGVAQSPRYKIIEKRQSVAFWCNPISGHATLYWYQQILGQGPKLLIQFQNNGVVDDSQLPKDRFSAERLKGVDSTLKIQPAKLEDSAVYLCASSLSSTDTQYFGPGTRLTVL.